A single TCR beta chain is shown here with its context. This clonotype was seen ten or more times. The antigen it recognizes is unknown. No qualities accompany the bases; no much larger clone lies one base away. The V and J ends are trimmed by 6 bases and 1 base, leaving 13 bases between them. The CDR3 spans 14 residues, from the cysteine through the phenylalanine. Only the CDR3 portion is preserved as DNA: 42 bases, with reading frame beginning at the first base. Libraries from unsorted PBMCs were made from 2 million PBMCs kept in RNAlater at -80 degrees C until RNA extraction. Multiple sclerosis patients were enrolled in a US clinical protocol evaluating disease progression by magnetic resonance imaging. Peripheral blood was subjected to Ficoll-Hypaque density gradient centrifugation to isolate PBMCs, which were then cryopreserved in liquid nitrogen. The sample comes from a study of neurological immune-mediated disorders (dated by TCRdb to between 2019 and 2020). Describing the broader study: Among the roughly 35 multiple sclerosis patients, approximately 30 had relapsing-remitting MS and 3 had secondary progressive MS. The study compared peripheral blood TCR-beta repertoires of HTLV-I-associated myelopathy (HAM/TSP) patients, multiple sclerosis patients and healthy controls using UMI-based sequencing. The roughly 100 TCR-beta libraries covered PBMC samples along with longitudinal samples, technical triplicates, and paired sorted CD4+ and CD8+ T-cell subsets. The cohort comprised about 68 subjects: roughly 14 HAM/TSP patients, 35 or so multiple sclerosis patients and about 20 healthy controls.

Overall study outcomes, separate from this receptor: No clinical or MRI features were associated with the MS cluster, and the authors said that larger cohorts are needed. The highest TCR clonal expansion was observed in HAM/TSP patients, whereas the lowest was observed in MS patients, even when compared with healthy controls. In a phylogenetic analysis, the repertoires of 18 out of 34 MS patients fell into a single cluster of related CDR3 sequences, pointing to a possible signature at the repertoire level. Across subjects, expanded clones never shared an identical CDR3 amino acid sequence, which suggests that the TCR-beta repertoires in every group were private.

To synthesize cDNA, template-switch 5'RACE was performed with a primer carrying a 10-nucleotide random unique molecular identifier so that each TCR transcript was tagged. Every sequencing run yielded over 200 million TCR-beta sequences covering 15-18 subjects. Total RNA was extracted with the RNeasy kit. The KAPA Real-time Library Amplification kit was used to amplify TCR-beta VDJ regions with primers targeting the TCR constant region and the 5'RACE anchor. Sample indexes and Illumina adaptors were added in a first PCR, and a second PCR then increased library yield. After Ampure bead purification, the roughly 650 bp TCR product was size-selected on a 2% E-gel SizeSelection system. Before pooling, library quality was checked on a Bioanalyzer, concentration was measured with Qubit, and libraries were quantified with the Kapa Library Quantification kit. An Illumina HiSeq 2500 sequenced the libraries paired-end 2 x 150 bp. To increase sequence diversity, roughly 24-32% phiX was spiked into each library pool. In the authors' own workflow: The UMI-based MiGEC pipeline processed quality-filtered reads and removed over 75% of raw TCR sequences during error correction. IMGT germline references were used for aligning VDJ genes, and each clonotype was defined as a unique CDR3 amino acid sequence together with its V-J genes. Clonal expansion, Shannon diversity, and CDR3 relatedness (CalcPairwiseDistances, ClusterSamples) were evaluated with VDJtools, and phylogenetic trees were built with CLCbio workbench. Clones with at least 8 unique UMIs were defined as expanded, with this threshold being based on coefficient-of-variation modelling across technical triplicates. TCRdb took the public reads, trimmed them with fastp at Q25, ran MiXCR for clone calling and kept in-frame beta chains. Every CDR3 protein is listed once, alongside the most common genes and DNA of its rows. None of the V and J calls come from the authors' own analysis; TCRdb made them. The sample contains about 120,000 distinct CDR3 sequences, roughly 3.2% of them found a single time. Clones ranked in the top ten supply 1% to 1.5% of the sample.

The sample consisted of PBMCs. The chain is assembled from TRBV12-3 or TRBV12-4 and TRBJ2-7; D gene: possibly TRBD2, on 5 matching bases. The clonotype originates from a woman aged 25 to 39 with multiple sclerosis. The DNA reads TGTGCCAGCAGCACGGCGGGTGATTCCTACGAGCAGTACTTC. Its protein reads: CASSTAGDSYEQYF.